The 5 T cell receptor beta chains below were found in one sample sequenced in a study of shared clonotypes between healthy human individuals. Libraries were prepared by immunoSEQ multiplex PCR; TCRdb keeps only in-frame clonotypes and omits some of them. This table holds under 750,000 clones, roughly 72% found once. Material: memory CD4+ T cells sorted from blood. As for subset: CD45RA-negative fraction. These receptors were taken from a woman aged 25 to 39 in good health.

The chain has TRBV6-4 and TRBJ1-1; no definite D call. The CDR3 covers 13 residues. V was shortened by 5 bases and J by 1 base, with 8 bases between the two germline ends. From germline, CDR1 is MRHNA and CDR2 SNTAGT. The CDR3 spells CASSLLTNTEAFF. In DNA form, the CDR3 reads TGTGCCAGCAGTTTACTAACGAACACTGAAGCTTTCTTT.

This clone was seen more than once but under ten times. This chain uses TRBV6-5 with TRBJ1-1; TRBD1 matches at 10 bases. V lost 7 bases to trimming and J lost 8 bases; unmatched junction nucleotides: 7. Per the germline V gene, CDR1 is MNHEY and CDR2 is SVGAGI. This CDR3 region has 13 residues. The CDR3 region is CASTLTGGTEAFF. The CDR3 coding sequence is TGTGCCAGCACTTTGACAGGGGGCACGGAAGCTTTCTTT.

The rearrangement links TRBV18 to TRBJ1-1, with no clear D. The CDR3 has 12 amino acids. The V gene's germline CDR1 is KGHSH and CDR2 LQKENI. V lost 4 bases, J lost 7 bases, and 10 bases lay in between. The CDR3: CASSLNRVEAFF. The CDR3 bases are TGTGCCAGCTCACTCAACAGAGTTGAAGCTTTCTTT.

The V call is TRBV7-8, the J call TRBJ2-2; D is perhaps TRBD1 (5 bases). V lost 5 bases, J lost 2 bases, and 12 bases lay in between. Germline values: CDR1 SGHVS, CDR2 FQNEAQ. The CDR3 is 15 amino acids. CDR3 sequence reads: CASSVRVSNTGELFF. The CDR3 bases are TGTGCCAGCAGCGTCAGGGTGTCCAACACCGGGGAGCTGTTTTTT.

The V call is TRBV2, the J call TRBJ1-4; 10 bases are shared with TRBD1. This CDR3 has 16 residues. CDR1 SNHLY and CDR2 FYNNEI come from the germline V gene. After removal of 10 bases from V and 3 bases from J, the junction contained 11 bases not matched to a gene. The DNA of the CDR3 is TGTGCCAACCGGGACAGGGGTACGCTCGCTAATGAAAAACTGTTTTTT. Translated: CANRDRGTLANEKLFF.